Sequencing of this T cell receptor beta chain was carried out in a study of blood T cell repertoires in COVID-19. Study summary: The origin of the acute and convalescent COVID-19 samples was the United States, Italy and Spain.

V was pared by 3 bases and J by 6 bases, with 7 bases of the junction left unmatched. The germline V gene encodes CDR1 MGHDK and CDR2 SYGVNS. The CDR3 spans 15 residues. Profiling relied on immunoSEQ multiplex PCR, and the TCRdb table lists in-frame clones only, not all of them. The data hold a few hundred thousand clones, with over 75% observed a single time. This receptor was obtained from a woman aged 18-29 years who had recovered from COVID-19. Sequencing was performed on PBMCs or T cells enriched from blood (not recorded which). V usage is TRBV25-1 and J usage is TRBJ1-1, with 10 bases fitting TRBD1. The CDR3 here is CASSDRGQGRSEAFF. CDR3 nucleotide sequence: TGTGCCAGCAGTGACCGGGGACAGGGGAGGTCTGAAGCTTTCTTT.